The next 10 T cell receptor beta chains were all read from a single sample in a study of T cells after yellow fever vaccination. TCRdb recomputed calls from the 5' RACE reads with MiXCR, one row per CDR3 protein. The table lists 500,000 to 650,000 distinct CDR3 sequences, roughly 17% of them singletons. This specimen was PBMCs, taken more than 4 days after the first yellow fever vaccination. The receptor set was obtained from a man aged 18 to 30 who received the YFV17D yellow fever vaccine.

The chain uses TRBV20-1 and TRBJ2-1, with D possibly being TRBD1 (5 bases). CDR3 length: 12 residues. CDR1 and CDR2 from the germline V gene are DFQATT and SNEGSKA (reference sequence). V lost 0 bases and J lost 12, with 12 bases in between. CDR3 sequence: CSARDWQGRQFF. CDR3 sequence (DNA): TGCAGTGCTAGAGATTGGCAGGGCAGGCAGTTCTTC.

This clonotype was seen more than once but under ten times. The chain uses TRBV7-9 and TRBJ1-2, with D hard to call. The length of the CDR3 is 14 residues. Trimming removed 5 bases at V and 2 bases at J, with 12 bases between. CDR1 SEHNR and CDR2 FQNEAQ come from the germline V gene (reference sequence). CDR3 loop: CASSIMQTNYGYTF. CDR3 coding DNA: TGTGCCAGCAGCATAATGCAGACAAACTATGGCTACACCTTC. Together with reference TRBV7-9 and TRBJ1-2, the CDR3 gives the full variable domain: DTGVSQNPRHKITKRGQNVTFRCDPISEHNRLYWYRQTLGQGPEFLTYFQNEAQLEKSRLLSDRFSAERPKGSFSTLEIQRTEQGDSAMYLCASSIMQTNYGYTFGSGTRLTVV.

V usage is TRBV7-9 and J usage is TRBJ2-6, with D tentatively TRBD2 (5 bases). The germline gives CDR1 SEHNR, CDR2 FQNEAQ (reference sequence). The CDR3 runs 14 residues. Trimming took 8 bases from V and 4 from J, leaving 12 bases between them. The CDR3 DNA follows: TGTGCCAGCGAGGGCCGATCGGGGGCCAACGTCCTGACTTTC. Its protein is CASEGRSGANVLTF. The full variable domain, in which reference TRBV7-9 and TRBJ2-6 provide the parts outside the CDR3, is DTGVSQNPRHKITKRGQNVTFRCDPISEHNRLYWYRQTLGQGPEFLTYFQNEAQLEKSRLLSDRFSAERPKGSFSTLEIQRTEQGDSAMYLCASEGRSGANVLTFGAGSRLTVL.

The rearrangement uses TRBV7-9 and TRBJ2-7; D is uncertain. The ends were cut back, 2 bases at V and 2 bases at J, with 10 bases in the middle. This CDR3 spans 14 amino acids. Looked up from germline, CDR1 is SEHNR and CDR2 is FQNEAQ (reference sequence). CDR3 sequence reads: CASSLKGSPYEQYF. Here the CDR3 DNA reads TGTGCCAGCAGCTTAAAAGGCAGTCCCTACGAGCAGTACTTC. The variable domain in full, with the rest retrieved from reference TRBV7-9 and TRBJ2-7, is DTGVSQNPRHKITKRGQNVTFRCDPISEHNRLYWYRQTLGQGPEFLTYFQNEAQLEKSRLLSDRFSAERPKGSFSTLEIQRTEQGDSAMYLCASSLKGSPYEQYFGPGTRLTVT.

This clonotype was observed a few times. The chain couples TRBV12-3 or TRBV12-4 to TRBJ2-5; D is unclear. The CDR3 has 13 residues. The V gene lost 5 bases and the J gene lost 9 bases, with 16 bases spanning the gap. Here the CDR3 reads CASSDPPSEAQYF. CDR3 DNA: TGTGCCAGCAGTGACCCCCCCTCTGAGGCCCAGTACTTC.

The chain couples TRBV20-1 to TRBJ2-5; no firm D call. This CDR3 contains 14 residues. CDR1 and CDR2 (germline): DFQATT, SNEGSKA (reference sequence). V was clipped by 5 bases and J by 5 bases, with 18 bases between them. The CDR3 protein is CSARATVVWETQYF. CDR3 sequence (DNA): TGCAGTGCTCGGGCGACTGTTGTCTGGGAGACCCAGTACTTC.

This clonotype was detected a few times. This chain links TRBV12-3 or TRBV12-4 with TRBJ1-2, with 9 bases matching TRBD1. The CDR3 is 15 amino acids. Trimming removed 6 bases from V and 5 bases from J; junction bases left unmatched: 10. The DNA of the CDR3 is TGTGCCAGCAGACCTACCGGGACAGGGAATTATGGCTACACCTTC. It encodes CASRPTGTGNYGYTF.

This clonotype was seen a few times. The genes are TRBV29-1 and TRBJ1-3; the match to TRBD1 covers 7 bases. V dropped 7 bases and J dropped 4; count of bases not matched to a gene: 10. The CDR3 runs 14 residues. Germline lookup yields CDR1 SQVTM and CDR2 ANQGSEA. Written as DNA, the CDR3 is TGCAGCGGTACCGAGACAGGGTCCGGAAACACCATATATTTT. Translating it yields CSGTETGSGNTIYF.

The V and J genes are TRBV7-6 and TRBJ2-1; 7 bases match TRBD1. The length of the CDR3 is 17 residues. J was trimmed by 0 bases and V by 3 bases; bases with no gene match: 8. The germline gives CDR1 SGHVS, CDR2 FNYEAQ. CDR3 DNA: TGTGCCAGCAGCTTGCGACAGGGTGGGAACTCCTACAATGAGCAGTTCTTC. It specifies CASSLRQGGNSYNEQFF. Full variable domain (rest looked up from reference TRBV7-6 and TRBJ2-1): GAGVSQSPRYKVTKRGQDVALRCDPISGHVSLYWYRQALGQGPEFLTYFNYEAQQDKSGLPNDRFSAERPEGSISTLTIQRTEQRDSAMYRCASSLRQGGNSYNEQFFGPGTRLTVL.

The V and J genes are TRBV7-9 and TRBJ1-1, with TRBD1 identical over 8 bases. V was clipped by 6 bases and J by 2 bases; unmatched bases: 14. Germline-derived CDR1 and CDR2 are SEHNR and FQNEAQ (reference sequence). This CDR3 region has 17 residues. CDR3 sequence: CASRPPLRTGPNTEAFF. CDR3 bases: TGTGCCAGCAGGCCTCCCTTAAGGACAGGGCCCAACACTGAAGCTTTCTTT.